A single sample gave rise to the 10 T cell receptor beta chains below, sequenced in a study of OX40 agonist ivuxolimab in advanced cancers. The repertoire was sequenced with immunoSEQ multiplex PCR; TCRdb's copy has only in-frame clones and lacks some. The sample has about 110,000 clones; over 85% are singletons. The sequencing here drew on CD4+ or CD8+ T cells sorted from blood, taken in a trial of the OX40 agonist ivuxolimab. All receptors derive from an adult with an advanced solid tumor such as melanoma, head and neck, liver or kidney cancer.

This clone was seen more than once but under ten times. V and J are TRBV7-8 and TRBJ1-5, with D maybe TRBD1 (5 bases). This CDR3 spans 16 amino acids. Between the trimmed V and J ends, which lost 5 bases and 4 bases, there was a span of 18 bases. CDR1 is SGHVS, CDR2 FQNEAQ, per germline. CDR3 sequence: CASSPVGEVLNQPQHF. CDR3 coding DNA: TGTGCCAGCAGCCCGGTGGGGGAGGTCTTGAATCAGCCCCAGCATTTT.

The gene calls are TRBV6-6 and TRBJ2-1, with D perhaps TRBD1 or TRBD2 (5 bases each). V was trimmed by 5 bases and J by 10 bases, leaving 12 bases between them. Looked up from germline, CDR1 is MNHNY and CDR2 is SVGAGI (reference sequence). This CDR3 region has 12 residues. The CDR3: CASSPERTEQFF. CDR3 sequence (DNA): TGTGCCAGCAGTCCTGAGCGGACAGAGCAGTTCTTC.

The chain combines TRBV4-2 with TRBJ1-2, with 9 bases fitting TRBD1. From germline, CDR1 is LGHNA and CDR2 YNFKEQ. The CDR3 consists of 15 residues. The trim removed 3 bases at V and 8 bases at J, leaving 10 bases unmatched. The CDR3 nucleotides are TGTGCCAGCAGCCACAACACGTGGGACAGGGAGGGCTACACCTTC. It translates to CASSHNTWDREGYTF.

This clone turned up a few times. The genes are TRBV19 and TRBJ2-1; a possible D gene is TRBD1 (6 bases). Trimming removed 7 bases from V and 5 bases from J, with 12 bases in between. Per the germline V gene, CDR1 is LNHDA and CDR2 is SQIVND (reference sequence). The CDR3 loop spans 13 amino acids. The CDR3: CASKGVFDNEQFF. The CDR3, as DNA: TGTGCCAGTAAGGGGGTTTTCGACAATGAGCAGTTCTTC.

This chain uses TRBV27 with TRBJ1-1; 8 bases agree with TRBD1. The CDR3 sequence is 13 residues long. Germline trimming cut 5 bases from V and 10 bases from J; bases unmatched to any gene: 9. The germline V gene has CDR1 MNHEY and CDR2 SMNVEV (reference sequence). The CDR3 spells CASSVAQGAAAFF. DNA for the CDR3: TGTGCCAGCAGTGTCGCCCAGGGGGCCGCAGCTTTCTTT.

V and J are TRBV11-2 and TRBJ1-1; 10 bases map to TRBD1. From germline, CDR1 is SGHAT and CDR2 FQNNGV. This CDR3 is built from 15 residues. The trim removed 4 bases at V and 3 bases at J, leaving 5 bases unmatched. As DNA, the CDR3 is TGTGCCAGCAGCTCAATTGGACAGGGGGACACTGAAGCTTTCTTT. It yields the protein CASSSIGQGDTEAFF.

This chain uses TRBV6-5 with TRBJ2-7; possibly TRBD2 for D (6 bases). The germline gives CDR1 MNHEY, CDR2 SVGAGI. V was clipped by 5 bases and J by 3 bases, with 14 bases between them. The CDR3 runs 14 residues. The DNA of the CDR3 is TGTGCCAGCAGTGCCGGGACTGACGACTACGAGCAGTACTTC. It codes for CASSAGTDDYEQYF.

The rearrangement uses TRBV27 and TRBJ1-1; D remains unclear. Looked up from germline, CDR1 is MNHEY and CDR2 is SMNVEV (reference sequence). This CDR3 region has 10 residues. Trimming stripped 8 bases from V and 6 bases from J, with 7 bases between. CDR3 bases: TGTGCCAGCGGAGTGTCTGAAGCTTTCTTT. Translating gives CASGVSEAFF.

CDR3 sequence: CASSGTGGTAFF. CDR3 in DNA: TGTGCCAGCAGCGGTACAGGGGGCACGGCTTTCTTT. This chain joins TRBV5-4 and TRBJ1-1, with TRBD1 matching over 9 bases. The CDR3 is 12 residues long. The trim removed 4 bases at V and 11 bases at J, leaving 6 bases unmatched. Germline assignment: CDR1 SGHNT and CDR2 YYREEE (reference sequence).

For this clone: Sequence at one end of the junction differs from germline and may be a read error. Other DNA sequences in the sample encode the same CDR3. The chain couples TRBV7-9 to TRBJ2-5; TRBD2 agrees at 11 bases. Germline V gene sequence: CDR1 SEHNR, CDR2 FQNEAQ (reference sequence). CDR3 length equals 13 residues. Written as DNA, the CDR3 is TGTGCCAGCAGCCTAGCGGGGGGAGAGACCCAGTACTTC. Translated, it gives CASSLAGGETQYF.